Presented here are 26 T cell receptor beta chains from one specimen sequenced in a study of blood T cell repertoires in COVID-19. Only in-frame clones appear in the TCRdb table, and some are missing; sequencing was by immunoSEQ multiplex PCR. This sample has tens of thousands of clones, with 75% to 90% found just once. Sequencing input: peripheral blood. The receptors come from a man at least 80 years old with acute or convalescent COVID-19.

The CDR3 sequence: CAILVGVYEQYF. The DNA for the CDR3 is TGTGCCATACTAGTAGGCGTCTACGAGCAGTACTTC. This chain uses TRBV7-9 with TRBJ2-7; perhaps TRBD2 as D (5 bases). V was cut by 10 bases and J by 3 bases, with 13 bases left in between. The CDR3 contains 12 residues. Germline CDR1 and CDR2: SEHNR and FQNEAQ (reference sequence).

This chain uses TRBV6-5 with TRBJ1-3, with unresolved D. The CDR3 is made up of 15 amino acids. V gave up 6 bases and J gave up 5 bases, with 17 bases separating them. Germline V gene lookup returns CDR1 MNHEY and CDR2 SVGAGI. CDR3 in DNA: TGTGCCAGCAGCTCCCCCGCAGGCGTAAGAAACACCATATATTTT. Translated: CASSSPAGVRNTIYF.

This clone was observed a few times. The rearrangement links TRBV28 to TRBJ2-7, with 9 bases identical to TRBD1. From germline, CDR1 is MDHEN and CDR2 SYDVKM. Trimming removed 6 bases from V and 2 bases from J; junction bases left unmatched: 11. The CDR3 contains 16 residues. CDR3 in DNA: TGTGCCAGCAGCCCACCCGACAGGGGGTATCCCTACGAGCAGTACTTC. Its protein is CASSPPDRGYPYEQYF.

CDR3 loop: CASTPAGTSGINEQFF. The CDR3 nucleotides read TGTGCCAGCACCCCAGCGGGGACTAGCGGGATAAATGAGCAGTTCTTC. The V and J genes are TRBV9 and TRBJ2-1; 13 bases map to TRBD2. Germline V gene data show CDR1 as SGDLS and CDR2 as YYNGEE. The J segment lost 7 bases and the V segment lost 6 bases, leaving 10 bases of the junction unmatched. CDR3 length: 16 amino acids. Complete variable domain (other parts from reference TRBV9 and TRBJ2-1): DSGVTQTPKHLITATGQRVTLRCSPRSGDLSVYWYQQSLDQGLQFLIQYYNGEERAKGNILERFSAQQFPDLHSELNLSSLELGDSALYFCASTPAGTSGINEQFFGPGTRLTVL.

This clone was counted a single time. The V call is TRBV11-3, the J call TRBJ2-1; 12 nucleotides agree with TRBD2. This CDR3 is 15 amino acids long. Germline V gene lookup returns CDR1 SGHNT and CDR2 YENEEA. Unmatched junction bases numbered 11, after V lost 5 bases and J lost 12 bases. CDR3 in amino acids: CASSPRTSGTTVQFF. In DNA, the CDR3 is TGTGCCAGCAGCCCCCGGACTAGCGGGACCACGGTGCAGTTCTTC.

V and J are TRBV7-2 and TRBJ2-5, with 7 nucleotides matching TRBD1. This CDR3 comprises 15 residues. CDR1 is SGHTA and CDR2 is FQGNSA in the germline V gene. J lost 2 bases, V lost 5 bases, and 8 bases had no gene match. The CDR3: CASSRTGALQETQYF. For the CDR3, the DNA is TGTGCCAGCAGCCGTACAGGGGCCTTACAAGAGACCCAGTACTTC.

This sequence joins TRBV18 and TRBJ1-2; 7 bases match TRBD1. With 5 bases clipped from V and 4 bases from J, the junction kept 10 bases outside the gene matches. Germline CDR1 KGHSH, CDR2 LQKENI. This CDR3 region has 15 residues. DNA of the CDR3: TGTGCCAGCTCAAATCCGGGACAGATACCCTATGGCTACACCTTC. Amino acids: CASSNPGQIPYGYTF.

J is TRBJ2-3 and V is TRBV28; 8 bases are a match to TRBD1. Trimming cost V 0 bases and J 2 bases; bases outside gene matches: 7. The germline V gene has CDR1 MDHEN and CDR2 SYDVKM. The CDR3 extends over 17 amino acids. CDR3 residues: CASSLWSETGVTDTQYF. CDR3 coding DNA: TGTGCCAGCAGTTTATGGTCCGAGACAGGGGTCACAGATACGCAGTATTTT.

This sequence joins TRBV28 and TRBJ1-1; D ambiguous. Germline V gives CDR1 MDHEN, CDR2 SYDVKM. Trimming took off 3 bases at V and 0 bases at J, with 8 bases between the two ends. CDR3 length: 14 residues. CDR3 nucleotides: TGTGCCAGCAGTTTGTACAGATTGAACACTGAAGCTTTCTTT. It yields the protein CASSLYRLNTEAFF. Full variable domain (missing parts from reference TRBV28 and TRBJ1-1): DVKVTQSSRYLVKRTGEKVFLECVQDMDHENMFWYRQDPGLGLRLIYFSYDVKMKEKGDIPEGYSVSREKKERFSLILESASTNQTSMYLCASSLYRLNTEAFFGQGTRLTVV.

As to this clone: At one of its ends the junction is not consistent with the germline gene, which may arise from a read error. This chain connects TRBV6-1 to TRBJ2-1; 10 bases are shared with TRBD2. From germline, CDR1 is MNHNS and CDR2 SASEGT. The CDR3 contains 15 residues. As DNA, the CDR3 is TGTGCCAGCAGGGAAGCGGGAGGGGTCTCGGGGGAGCAGTTCTTC. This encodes CASREAGGVSGEQFF.

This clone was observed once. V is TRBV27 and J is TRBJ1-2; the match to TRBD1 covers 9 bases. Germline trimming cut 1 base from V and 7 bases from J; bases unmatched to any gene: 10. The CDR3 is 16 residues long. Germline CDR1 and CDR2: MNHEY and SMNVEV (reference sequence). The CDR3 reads CASSLLTGTGLVGYTF. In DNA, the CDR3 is TGTGCCAGCAGTTTATTAACCGGGACAGGGTTGGTTGGCTACACCTTC.

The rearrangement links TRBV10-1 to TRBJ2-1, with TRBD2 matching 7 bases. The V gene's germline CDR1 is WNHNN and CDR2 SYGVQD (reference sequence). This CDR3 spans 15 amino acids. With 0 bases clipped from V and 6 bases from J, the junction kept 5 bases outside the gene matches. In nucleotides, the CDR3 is TGCGCCAGCAGTGAGTCGCCCGGGGGGTCCAATGAGCAGTTCTTC. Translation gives CASSESPGGSNEQFF.

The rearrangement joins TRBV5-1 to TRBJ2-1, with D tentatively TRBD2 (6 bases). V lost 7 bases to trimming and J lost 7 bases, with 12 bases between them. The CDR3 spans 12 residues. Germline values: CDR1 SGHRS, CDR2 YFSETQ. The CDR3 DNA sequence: TGCGCCAGCGGGGGGAATTGGAATGAGCAGTTCTTC. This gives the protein CASGGNWNEQFF.

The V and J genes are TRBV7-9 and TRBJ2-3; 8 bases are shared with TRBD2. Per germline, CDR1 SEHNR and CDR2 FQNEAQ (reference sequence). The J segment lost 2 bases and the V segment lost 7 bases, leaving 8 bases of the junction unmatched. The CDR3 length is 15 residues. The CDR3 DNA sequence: TGTGCCAGCAATCCGGGACTAGGCCTCACAGATACGCAGTATTTT. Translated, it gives CASNPGLGLTDTQYF.

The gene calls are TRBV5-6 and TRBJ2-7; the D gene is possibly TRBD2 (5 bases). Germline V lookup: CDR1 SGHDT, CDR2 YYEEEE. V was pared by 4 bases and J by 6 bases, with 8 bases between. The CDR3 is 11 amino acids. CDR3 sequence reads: CASSRGFEQYF. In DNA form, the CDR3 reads TGTGCCAGCAGCCGGGGTTTCGAGCAGTACTTC.

CDR3 bases: TGCGCCAGCAGCTTCGGTGGGCCAGGAACTAATGAAAAACTGTTTTTT. It codes for CASSFGGPGTNEKLFF. The chain recombines TRBV5-1 with TRBJ1-4, with unresolved D. The CDR3 spans 16 residues. V lost 2 bases, J lost 1 base, and 12 bases lay in between. Per germline, CDR1 SGHRS and CDR2 YFSETQ.

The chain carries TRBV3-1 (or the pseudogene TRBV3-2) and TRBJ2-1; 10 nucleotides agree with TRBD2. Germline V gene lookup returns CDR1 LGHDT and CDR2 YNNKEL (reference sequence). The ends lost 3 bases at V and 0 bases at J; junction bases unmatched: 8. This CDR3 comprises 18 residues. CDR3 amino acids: CASSQLAGGPSSYNEQFF. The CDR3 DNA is TGTGCCAGCAGCCAGTTAGCGGGAGGCCCGAGCTCCTACAATGAGCAGTTCTTC.

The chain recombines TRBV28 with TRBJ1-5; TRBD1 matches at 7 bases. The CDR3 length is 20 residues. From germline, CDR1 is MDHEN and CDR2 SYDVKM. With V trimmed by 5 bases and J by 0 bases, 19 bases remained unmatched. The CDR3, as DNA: TGTGCCAGCAGTCGACTTCGACCACAGGGGCGGCTGTATAGCAATCAGCCCCAGCATTTT. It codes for CASSRLRPQGRLYSNQPQHF. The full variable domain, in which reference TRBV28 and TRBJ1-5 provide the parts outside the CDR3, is DVKVTQSSRYLVKRTGEKVFLECVQDMDHENMFWYRQDPGLGLRLIYFSYDVKMKEKGDIPEGYSVSREKKERFSLILESASTNQTSMYLCASSRLRPQGRLYSNQPQHFGDGTRLSIL.

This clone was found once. The CDR3 loop reads CASTPSARRGNTEAFF. CDR3 DNA sequence: TGTGCCAGTACCCCGAGCGCTAGACGAGGAAACACTGAAGCTTTCTTT. V and J are TRBV19 and TRBJ1-1; D unresolved. The CDR3 consists of 16 residues. Germline CDR1 and CDR2: LNHDA and SQIVND (reference sequence). V shed 7 bases and J shed 2 bases, with 20 bases lying between them.

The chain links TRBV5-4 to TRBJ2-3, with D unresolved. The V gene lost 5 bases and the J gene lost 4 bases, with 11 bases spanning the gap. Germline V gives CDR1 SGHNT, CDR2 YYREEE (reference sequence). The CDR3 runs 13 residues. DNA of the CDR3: TGTGCCAGCAGGCAGTATAACGCAGATACGCAGTATTTT. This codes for CASRQYNADTQYF. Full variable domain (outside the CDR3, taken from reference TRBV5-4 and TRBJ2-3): ETGVTQSPTHLIKTRGQQVTLRCSSQSGHNTVSWYQQALGQGPQFIFQYYREEENGRGNFPPRFSGLQFPNYSSELNVNALELDDSALYLCASRQYNADTQYFGPGTRLTVL.

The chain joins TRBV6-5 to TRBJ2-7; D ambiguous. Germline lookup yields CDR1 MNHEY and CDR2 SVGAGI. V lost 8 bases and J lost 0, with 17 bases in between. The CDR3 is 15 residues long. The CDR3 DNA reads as TGTGCCAGCCTTAACCGGGTTCTGAGCTCCTACGAGCAGTACTTC. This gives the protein CASLNRVLSSYEQYF.

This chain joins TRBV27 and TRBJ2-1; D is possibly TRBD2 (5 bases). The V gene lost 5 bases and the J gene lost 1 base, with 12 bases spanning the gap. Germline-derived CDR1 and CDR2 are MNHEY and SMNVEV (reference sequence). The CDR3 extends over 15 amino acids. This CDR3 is CASSPNRGSYNEQFF. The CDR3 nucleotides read TGTGCCAGCAGTCCCAATCGGGGTTCCTACAATGAGCAGTTCTTC.

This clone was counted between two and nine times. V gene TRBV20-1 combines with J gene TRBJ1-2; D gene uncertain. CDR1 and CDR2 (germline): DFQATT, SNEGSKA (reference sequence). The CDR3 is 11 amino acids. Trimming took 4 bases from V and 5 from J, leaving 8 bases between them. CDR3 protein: CSATGTYGYTF. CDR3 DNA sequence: TGCAGTGCTACAGGTACATATGGCTACACCTTC.

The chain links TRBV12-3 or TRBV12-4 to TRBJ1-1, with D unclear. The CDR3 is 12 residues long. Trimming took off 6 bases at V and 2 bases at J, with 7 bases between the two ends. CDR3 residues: CASSTVNTEAFF. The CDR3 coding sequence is TGTGCCAGCAGCACAGTCAACACTGAAGCTTTCTTT.

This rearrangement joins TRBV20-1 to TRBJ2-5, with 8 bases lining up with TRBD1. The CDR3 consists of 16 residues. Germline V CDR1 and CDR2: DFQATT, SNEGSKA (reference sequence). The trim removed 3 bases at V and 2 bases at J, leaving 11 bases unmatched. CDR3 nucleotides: TGCAGTGCTAGTCCCACGGGGACAGGCCGACAAGAGACCCAGTACTTC. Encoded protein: CSASPTGTGRQETQYF.

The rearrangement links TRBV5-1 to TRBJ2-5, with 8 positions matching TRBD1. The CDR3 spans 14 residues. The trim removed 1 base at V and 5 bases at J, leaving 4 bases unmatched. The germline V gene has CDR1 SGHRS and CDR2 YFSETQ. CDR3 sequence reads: CASSLSAGGETQYF. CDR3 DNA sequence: TGCGCCAGCAGCTTGTCGGCAGGGGGCGAGACCCAGTACTTC.